Presented here are 16 T cell receptor beta chains from one specimen sequenced in a study of tissue T cells after allogeneic stem cell transplantation. Assay: immunoSEQ multiplex PCR; the TCRdb copy retains only in-frame clones and omits some. Of 26,000 or so clones in the sample, less than 95% were seen once. The sequencing used blood, collected before transplantation. These receptors all stem from an older male donor who later had graft-versus-host disease after an allogeneic stem cell transplant.

The chain employs TRBV19 and TRBJ1-3, with a tentative D call TRBD1 (5 bases). This CDR3 has 15 residues. The V and J ends lost 3 bases and 0 bases respectively, with 9 bases between them. Germline V gene data show CDR1 as LNHDA and CDR2 as SQIVND (reference sequence). CDR3 DNA sequence: TGTGCCAGTAGTATCCAGGGACGCTCTGGAAACACCATATATTTT. This translates into CASSIQGRSGNTIYF. Full variable domain (missing parts from reference TRBV19 and TRBJ1-3): DGGITQSPKYLFRKEGQNVTLSCEQNLNHDAMYWYRQDPGQGLRLIYYSQIVNDFQKGDIAEGYSVSREKKESFPLTVTSAQKNPTAFYLCASSIQGRSGNTIYFGEGSWLTVV.

The rearrangement links TRBV3-1 (or the pseudogene TRBV3-2) to TRBJ1-1; the D is unclear. Germline V gene data show CDR1 as LGHDT and CDR2 as YNNKEL (reference sequence). V was trimmed by 0 bases and J by 10 bases, leaving 15 bases between them. CDR3 length: 14 residues. The CDR3, as DNA: TGTGCCAGCAGCCAAGATTTGGGCAGGTCGGGAGCTTTCTTT. Amino acids: CASSQDLGRSGAFF.

The rearrangement uses TRBV18 and TRBJ1-4; 10 nucleotides align to TRBD1. Germline-derived CDR1 and CDR2 are KGHSH and LQKENI. Trimming removed 3 bases from V and 7 bases from J; junction bases left unmatched: 17. CDR3 length equals 19 residues. The chain's CDR3 is CASSPVTGTGAGEAEKLFF. The DNA of the CDR3 is TGTGCCAGCTCACCTGTTACCGGGACAGGGGCGGGCGAGGCTGAAAAACTGTTTTTT.

This clone was picked up one time. The chain links TRBV18 to TRBJ2-1; 7 bases fit TRBD2. This CDR3 comprises 17 residues. V gave up 6 bases and J gave up 3 bases; unmatched junction bases: 14. Germline-derived CDR1 and CDR2 are KGHSH and LQKENI. The CDR3 sequence is CASSPGGSQADYNEQFF. CDR3 bases: TGTGCCAGCTCCCCCGGGGGGTCACAGGCGGACTACAATGAGCAGTTCTTC.

This clone occurred once. This chain links TRBV4-2 with TRBJ2-7; the match to TRBD2 covers 13 bases. The V segment lost 4 bases and the J segment 5 bases; nucleotides outside the gene matches: 5. Germline lookup yields CDR1 LGHNA and CDR2 YNFKEQ. This CDR3 has 15 amino acids. The CDR3 reads CASSRTSGREDEQYF. In nucleotides, the CDR3 is TGTGCCAGCAGCCGAACTAGCGGGAGGGAGGACGAGCAGTACTTC.

The rearrangement uses TRBV3-1 (or the pseudogene TRBV3-2) and TRBJ2-7, with 9 positions matching TRBD2. CDR1 LGHDT and CDR2 YNNKEL come from the germline V gene (reference sequence). This CDR3 region has 14 residues. Trimming at V came to 3 bases and at J to 6 bases, leaving 6 bases not matched to a gene. The CDR3 DNA sequence: TGTGCCAGCAGCCAGGCGGGACTAGCCGGCGAGCAGTACTTC. Its protein is CASSQAGLAGEQYF.

The CDR3 region has the DNA TGTGCCAGCAGCCGGGAGCCCGACAGGGCTCCTGAAGCTTTCTTT. Translating gives CASSREPDRAPEAFF. This chain links TRBV3-1 (or the pseudogene TRBV3-2) with TRBJ1-1, with TRBD1 identical over 7 bases. Germline-derived CDR1 and CDR2 are LGHDT and YNNKEL (reference sequence). V lost 4 bases, J lost 6 bases, and 11 bases stayed unmatched. CDR3 length: 15 amino acids.

This clone came up once. The rearrangement joins TRBV7-3 to TRBJ1-3; unclear D gene. V lost 2 bases and J lost 2, with 4 bases in between. There are 13 residues in the CDR3. From germline, CDR1 is SGHTA and CDR2 FQGTGA. The CDR3 bases are TGTGCCAGCAGCTTAGATCCTGGAAACACCATATATTTT. Translation: CASSLDPGNTIYF.

The gene calls are TRBV5-1 and TRBJ2-7, with a weak D call TRBD2 (5 bases). The length of the CDR3 is 16 residues. Germline CDR1 is SGHRS and CDR2 is YFSETQ. Trimming took 1 base from V and 4 from J, leaving 18 bases between them. The CDR3 region is CASSLSLLREGYEQYF. Here the CDR3 DNA reads TGCGCCAGCAGCTTGTCCCTTCTACGGGAAGGGTACGAGCAGTACTTC. Variable domain in full (rest from reference TRBV5-1 and TRBJ2-7): KAGVTQTPRYLIKTRGQQVTLSCSPISGHRSVSWYQQTPGQGLQFLFEYFSETQRNKGNFPGRFSGRQFSNSRSEMNVSTLELGDSALYLCASSLSLLREGYEQYFGPGTRLTVT.

V gene TRBV5-6 combines with J gene TRBJ2-7, with TRBD1 matching 9 bases. V was pared by 2 bases and J by 4 bases, with 4 bases of the junction left unmatched. The CDR3 spans 14 residues. CDR1 is SGHDT, CDR2 YYEEEE, per germline. CDR3 coding DNA: TGTGCCAGCAGCTTCGGACAGGGGTATTACGAGCAGTACTTC. Translating it yields CASSFGQGYYEQYF.

The gene calls are TRBV11-3 and TRBJ2-7; a weak D match, TRBD2 (5 bases). The CDR3 has 15 amino acids. Per the germline V gene, CDR1 is SGHNT and CDR2 is YENEEA. Trimming shortened V by 4 bases and J by 0 bases, and 13 bases separated the two germline ends. The chain's CDR3 is CASSSNSASSYEQYF. CDR3 coding DNA: TGTGCCAGCAGCTCCAATAGCGCGAGCTCCTACGAGCAGTACTTC.

V is TRBV19 and J is TRBJ1-6; weak D call: TRBD1 (6 bases). The CDR3 extends over 16 amino acids. Germline CDR1 LNHDA, CDR2 SQIVND (reference sequence). V was pared by 3 bases and J by 4 bases, with 13 bases between. CDR3 sequence: CASSISRGGYNSPLHF. DNA of the CDR3: TGTGCCAGTAGTATCTCCAGGGGAGGGTATAATTCACCCCTCCACTTT.

The chain combines TRBV5-4 with TRBJ2-3; 9 bases match TRBD2. CDR3 size: 15 residues. J gave up 5 bases and V 1 base, and 5 bases lay outside the gene matches. Germline V gene data show CDR1 as SGHNT and CDR2 as YYREEE (reference sequence). CDR3 DNA sequence: TGTGCCAGCAGCTTGAGGGCGGGAGGGCAAGATACGCAGTATTTT. Protein: CASSLRAGGQDTQYF.

V is TRBV4-1 and J is TRBJ2-2, with 10 positions matching TRBD2. CDR3 length: 18 residues. CDR1 and CDR2 from the germline V gene are MGHRA and YSYEKL. With V trimmed by 1 base and J by 1 base, 6 bases remained unmatched. CDR3 bases: TGCGCCAGCAGCCAAGCGCCTAGCGGGGGCCTGAACACCGGGGAGCTGTTTTTT. Amino acid sequence: CASSQAPSGGLNTGELFF.

V is TRBV7-9 and J is TRBJ2-2, with a tentative D call TRBD1 (6 bases). The germline V gene has CDR1 SEHNR and CDR2 FQNEAQ (reference sequence). The CDR3 consists of 15 residues. Trimming cost V 7 bases and J 3 bases, with 15 bases left between them. The CDR3, as DNA: TGTGCCAGCACCCAGGGGTCCCTCGACACCGGGGAGCTGTTTTTT. Amino acids: CASTQGSLDTGELFF.

The genes are TRBV6-5 and TRBJ2-5; maybe TRBD2 (6 bases). The germline V and J ends were trimmed by 2 bases and 5 bases, with 12 bases remaining between them. From germline, CDR1 is MNHEY and CDR2 SVGAGI. The CDR3 length is 14 residues. CDR3 nucleotide sequence: TGTGCCAGCAGTTACGGGCGGGGCTGGGAGACCCAGTACTTC. Amino acid sequence: CASSYGRGWETQYF.